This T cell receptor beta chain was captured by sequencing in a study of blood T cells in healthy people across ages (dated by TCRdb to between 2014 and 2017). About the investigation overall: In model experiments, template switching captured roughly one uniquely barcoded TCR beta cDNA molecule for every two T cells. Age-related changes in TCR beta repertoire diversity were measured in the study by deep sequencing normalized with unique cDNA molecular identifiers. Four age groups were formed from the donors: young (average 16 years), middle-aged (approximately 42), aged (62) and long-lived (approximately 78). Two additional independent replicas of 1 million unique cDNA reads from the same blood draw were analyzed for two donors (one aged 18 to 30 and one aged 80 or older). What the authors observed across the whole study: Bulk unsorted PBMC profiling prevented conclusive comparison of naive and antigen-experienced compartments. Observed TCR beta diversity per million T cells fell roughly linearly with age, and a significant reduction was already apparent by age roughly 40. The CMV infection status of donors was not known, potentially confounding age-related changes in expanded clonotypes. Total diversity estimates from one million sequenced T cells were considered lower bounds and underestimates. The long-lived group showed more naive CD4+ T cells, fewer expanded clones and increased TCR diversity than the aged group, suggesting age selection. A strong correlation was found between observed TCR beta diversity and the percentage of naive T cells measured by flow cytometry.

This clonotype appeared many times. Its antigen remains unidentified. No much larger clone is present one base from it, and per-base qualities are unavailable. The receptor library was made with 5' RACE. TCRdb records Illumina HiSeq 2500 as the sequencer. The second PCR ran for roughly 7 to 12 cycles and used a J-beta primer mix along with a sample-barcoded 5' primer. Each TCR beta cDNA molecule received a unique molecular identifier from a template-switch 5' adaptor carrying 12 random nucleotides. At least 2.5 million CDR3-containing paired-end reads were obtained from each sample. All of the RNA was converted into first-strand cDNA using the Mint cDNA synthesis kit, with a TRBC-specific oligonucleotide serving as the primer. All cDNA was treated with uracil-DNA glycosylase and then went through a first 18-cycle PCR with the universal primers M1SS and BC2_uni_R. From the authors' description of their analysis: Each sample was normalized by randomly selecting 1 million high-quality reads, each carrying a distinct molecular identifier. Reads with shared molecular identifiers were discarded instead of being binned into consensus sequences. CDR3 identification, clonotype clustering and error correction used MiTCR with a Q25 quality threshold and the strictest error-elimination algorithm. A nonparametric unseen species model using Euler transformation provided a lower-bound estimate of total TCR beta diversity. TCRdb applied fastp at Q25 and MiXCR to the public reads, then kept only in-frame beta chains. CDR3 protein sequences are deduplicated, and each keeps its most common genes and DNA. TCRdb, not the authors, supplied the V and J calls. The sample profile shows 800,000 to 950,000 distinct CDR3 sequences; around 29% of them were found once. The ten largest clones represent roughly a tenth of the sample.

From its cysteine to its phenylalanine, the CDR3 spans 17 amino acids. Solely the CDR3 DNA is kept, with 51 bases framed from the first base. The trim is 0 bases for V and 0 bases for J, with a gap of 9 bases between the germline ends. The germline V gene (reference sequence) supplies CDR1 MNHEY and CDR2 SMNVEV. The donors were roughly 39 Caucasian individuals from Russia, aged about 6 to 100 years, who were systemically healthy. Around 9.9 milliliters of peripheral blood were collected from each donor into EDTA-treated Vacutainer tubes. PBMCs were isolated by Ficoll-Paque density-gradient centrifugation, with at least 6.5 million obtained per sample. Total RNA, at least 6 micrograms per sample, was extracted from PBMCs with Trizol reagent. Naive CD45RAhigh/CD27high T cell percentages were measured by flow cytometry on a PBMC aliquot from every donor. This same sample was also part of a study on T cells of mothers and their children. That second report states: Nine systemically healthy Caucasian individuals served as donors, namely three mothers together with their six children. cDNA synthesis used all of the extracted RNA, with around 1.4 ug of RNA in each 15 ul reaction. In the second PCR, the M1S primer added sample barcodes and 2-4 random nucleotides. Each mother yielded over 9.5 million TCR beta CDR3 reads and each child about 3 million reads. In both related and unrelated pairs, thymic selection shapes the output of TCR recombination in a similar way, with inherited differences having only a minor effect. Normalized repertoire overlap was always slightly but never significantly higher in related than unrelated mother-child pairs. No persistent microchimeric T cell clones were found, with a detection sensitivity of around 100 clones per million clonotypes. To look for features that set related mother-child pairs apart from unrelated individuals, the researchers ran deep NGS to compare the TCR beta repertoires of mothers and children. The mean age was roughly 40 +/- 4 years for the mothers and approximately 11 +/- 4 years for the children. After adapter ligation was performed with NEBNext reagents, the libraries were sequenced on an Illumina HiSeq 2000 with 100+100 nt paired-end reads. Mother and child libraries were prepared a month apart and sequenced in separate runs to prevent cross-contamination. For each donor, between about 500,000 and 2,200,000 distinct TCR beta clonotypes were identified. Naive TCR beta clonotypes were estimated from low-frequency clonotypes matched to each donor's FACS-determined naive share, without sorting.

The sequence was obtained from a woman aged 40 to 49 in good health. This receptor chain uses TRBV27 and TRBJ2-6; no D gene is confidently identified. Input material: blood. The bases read TGTGCCAGCAGTTTATCCACACCGAACTCTGGGGCCAACGTCCTGACTTTC. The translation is CASSLSTPNSGANVLTF.